The present T cell receptor (beta chain) was sequenced within a study of blood T cell repertoires in COVID-19. Across the whole study: Italy, Spain and the United States were the sources of the convalescent and acute COVID-19 samples.

In germline, CDR1 is MGHDK, CDR2 SYGVNS. Trimming cost V 0 bases and J 2 bases, with 12 bases left between them. The CDR3 consists of 16 residues. Clones were sequenced by immunoSEQ multiplex PCR, and TCRdb holds only the in-frame ones, with some missing. The repertoire holds fewer than 250,000 clones, less than 90% seen once, with over 9.5% in the top ten. Patients in Seattle were enrolled during active infection, then followed longitudinally. V gene TRBV25-1 combines with J gene TRBJ2-3, with a possible D match to TRBD2 (6 bases). The sequence came from a woman aged 80 or over with COVID-19, enrolled during active disease. The sequenced sample was peripheral blood. The CDR3 is CASSEYGGLSTDTQYF. CDR3 bases: TGTGCCAGCAGTGAATATGGGGGACTCTCCACAGATACGCAGTATTTT.